One sample yielded the 5 T cell receptor beta chains listed below, sequenced in a study of glioma-infiltrating T cells. Using RNA template, CDR3s of TCR alpha and beta were amplified with iRepertoire arm-PCR. MiXCR, run by TCRdb on the multiplex PCR reads, gives a single entry per CDR3 protein. This sample has approximately 100,000 distinct CDR3 sequences, with about 30% found just once. Sequencing was done on a sample of glioma tissue, nonneoplastic brain tissue, or PBMCs (not recorded which). Source of these receptors: a human donor with low-grade glioma or glioblastoma, undergoing nonglioma brain surgery, or in good health (not recorded which).

Ten or more counts support this clonotype. This chain uses TRBV20-1 with TRBJ2-7; D is uncertain. With 3 bases removed from V and 4 bases from J, the gap between germline ends came to 10 bases. The germline gives CDR1 DFQATT, CDR2 SNEGSKA (reference sequence). This CDR3 contains 12 residues. The CDR3 DNA sequence: TGCAGTGCTAGTGTACAGCCTTACGAGCAGTACTTC. This gives the protein CSASVQPYEQYF.

This clonotype was seen once. The J gene is TRBJ2-1, the V gene TRBV7-3, with TRBD2 matching 10 bases. V trimming: 6 bases; J trimming: 8 bases; junction bases outside the gene matches: 13. Germline V gives CDR1 SGHTA, CDR2 FQGTGA. The CDR3 length is 16 residues. CDR3 loop: CASRRPGTSEKDEQFF. The CDR3 DNA is TGTGCCAGCAGGCGTCCGGGGACTAGCGAAAAAGATGAGCAGTTCTTC.

This clonotype came up once. Given a much more abundant clone one base away, this may be a read error. The genes are TRBV20-1 and TRBJ2-2; D is perhaps TRBD2 (5 bases). The CDR3 totals 12 residues. Germline V gives CDR1 DFQATT, CDR2 SNEGSKA (reference sequence). CDR3 sequence: CGWAGSNGELFF. The DNA for the CDR3 is TGCGGCTGGGCGGGCTCCAACGGGGAGCTGTTTTTT.

This clonotype turned up a few times. The rearrangement uses TRBV7-2 and TRBJ1-3, with D unresolved. CDR1 is SGHTA, CDR2 FQGNSA, per germline. The CDR3 runs 15 residues. V was clipped by 7 bases and J by 0 bases, with 13 bases between them. The CDR3 protein is CASTLTFSSGNTIYF. CDR3 coding DNA: TGTGCCAGCACCCTGACTTTTAGCTCTGGAAACACCATATATTTT.

This clonotype was seen more than once but under ten times. The V and J genes are TRBV30 and TRBJ1-1, with D uncertain. The V gene lost 4 bases and the J gene lost 0 bases, with 3 bases spanning the gap. The CDR3 loop spans 11 amino acids. Germline assignment: CDR1 GTSNPN and CDR2 SVGIG (reference sequence). This chain's CDR3 is CAWTLNTEAFF. Here the CDR3 DNA reads TGTGCCTGGACCTTGAACACTGAAGCTTTCTTT.